This TCR beta chain was identified during a study of blood T cell repertoires in COVID-19. In the study overall: Nucleic acid was either cDNA or gDNA, and it came from T cells, B-cell-depleted T cells, or PBMCs.

By share, this clone ranks as large. Sequenced by immunoSEQ multiplex PCR; TCRdb stores in-frame clones only, minus some. Of more than 30,000 clones listed, 70% to 90% are singletons. V shed 6 bases, J shed 1 base, and the junction held 5 bases outside the gene matches. Germline values: CDR1 ENHRY, CDR2 SYGVKD. This CDR3 contains 15 residues. The TCR comes from a man aged 60 to 75 with active COVID-19. This sequence joins TRBV10-3 and TRBJ1-5, with 8 bases identical to TRBD1. Sequencing was performed on peripheral blood. CDR3 in amino acids: CAISPQGVSNQPQHF. The CDR3 nucleotides read TGTGCCATCAGCCCACAGGGGGTAAGCAATCAGCCCCAGCATTTT.